This T cell receptor (beta chain) was sequenced for a study of shared T cell receptors in the human thymus. The table came from immunoSEQ multiplex PCR; TCRdb's copy has only in-frame clones and leaves some out. Counted here are 500,000 to 750,000 clones, 85% to 90% occurring once; the ten biggest clones make up about 0.01%. This clone has only one observation. This CDR3 is 15 amino acids long. Looked up from germline, CDR1 is SGHTA and CDR2 is FQGNSA. V shed 7 bases, J shed 6 bases, and the junction held 9 bases outside the gene matches. The same sample was also studied in work on human thymus T cells.

The sequence came from a boy under two years old with a congenital heart defect. The material sequenced was thymocytes. The chain recombines TRBV7-2 with TRBJ2-1; 10 bases fit TRBD2. Here the CDR3 DNA reads TGTGCCAGCAAACTGTCTAGCGGGAGTACCAATGAGCAGTTCTTC. The encoded protein is CASKLSSGSTNEQFF.